This is a list of T cell receptor beta chains from one sample in a study of cytotoxic CD8 clonotypes in ibrutinib-treated CLL. Assay: immunoSEQ multiplex PCR; the TCRdb copy retains only in-frame clones and omits some. The sample lists 130,000 to 150,000 clones, roughly 83% occurring once. The input for sequencing was PBMCs, taken after 12 months of ibrutinib treatment. The receptors derive from a human donor with chronic lymphocytic leukemia. CDR3s include the opening cysteine and the closing phenylalanine or tryptophan. The D gene is left open where the match is weak. Some rows have no size entry. The others give once, few or many, or a class for an expanded clone.

CDR3aa,CDR3nt,v_gene,j_gene,d_gene,abundance,len
CASSLPLAGEETQYF,TGTGCCAGCAGCTTACCTCTAGCGGGAGAAGAGACCCAGTACTTC,TRBV5-4,TRBJ2-5,TRBD2,NA,15
CASKHRIEHTEAFF,TGTGCCAGTAAGCACAGGATAGAACACACTGAAGCTTTCTTT,TRBV19,TRBJ1-1,NA,NA,14
CASSRDRGTDTQYF,TGTGCCAGTAGCCGGGACAGGGGTACAGATACGCAGTATTTT,TRBV19,TRBJ2-3,TRBD1,NA,14
CASSLAFTSGTETQYF,TGCGCCAGCAGCTTGGCGTTTACTAGCGGGACTGAGACCCAGTACTTC,TRBV5-1,TRBJ2-5,TRBD2,few,16
CASSLAGLRDSNYGYTF,TGTGCCAGCAGCTTAGCCGGTCTCAGGGACTCTAACTATGGCTACACCTTC,TRBV11-2,TRBJ1-2,NA,NA,17
CASSQGPAGAQYF,TGCGCCAGCAGCCAGGGACCGGCTGGGGCCCAGTACTTC,TRBV4-3,TRBJ2-5,NA,few,13
CASSVSGRAGDTQYF,TGTGCCAGCAGCGTTAGCGGGAGGGCCGGAGATACGCAGTATTTT,TRBV11-2,TRBJ2-3,TRBD2,NA,15
CASSPRTGRGANVLTF,TGTGCCAGCAGCCCCCGGACAGGGCGAGGGGCCAACGTCCTGACTTTC,TRBV7-2,TRBJ2-6,TRBD1,NA,16
CASSRRGGQETQYF,TGTGCCAGCAGTCGACGGGGGGGGCAGGAGACCCAGTACTTC,TRBV6-5,TRBJ2-5,TRBD2,NA,14
CASSLSVAGPEQYF,TGTGCCAGCAGTTTATCCGTAGCGGGACCCGAGCAGTACTTC,TRBV27,TRBJ2-7,TRBD2,few,14
CASSIRTSRIGELFF,TGTGCCAGTAGTATACGGACTAGCCGCATCGGGGAGCTGTTTTTT,TRBV19,TRBJ2-2,TRBD2,few,15
CASSPGQGTYNEQFF,TGTGCCAGCAGCCCCGGTCAGGGGACATACAATGAGCAGTTCTTC,TRBV9,TRBJ2-1,NA,once,15
CASSKDQLYNEQFF,TGTGCCAGCTCTAAGGACCAATTATACAATGAGCAGTTCTTC,TRBV18,TRBJ2-1,NA,few,14
CASSFDKNGETQYF,TGTGCCAGCAGCTTTGACAAAAACGGAGAGACCCAGTACTTC,TRBV9,TRBJ2-5,NA,NA,14
CASSFKPGQGYNEQFF,TGTGCCAGCAGTTTCAAACCGGGACAGGGGTACAATGAGCAGTTCTTC,TRBV27,TRBJ2-1,TRBD1,NA,16
CSVGPEQGAGEKLFF,TGCAGCGTTGGCCCCGAACAGGGGGCTGGGGAAAAACTGTTTTTT,TRBV29-1,TRBJ1-4,TRBD1,NA,15
CASSLVTLNTEAFF,TGTGCCAGCAGCTTAGTAACCCTGAACACTGAAGCTTTCTTT,TRBV11-2,TRBJ1-1,NA,NA,14
CASSLSGRYQETQYF,TGTGCCAGCAGCTTATCTGGGAGGTACCAAGAGACCCAGTACTTC,TRBV7-2,TRBJ2-5,NA,NA,15
CASSLGGGYYTEAFF,TGTGCCAGCAGCTTAGGGGGGGGCTACTACACTGAAGCTTTCTTT,TRBV11-2,TRBJ1-1,NA,NA,15
CASSTGDGEQYF,TGTGCCAGCAGTACAGGAGACGGGGAGCAGTACTTC,TRBV2,TRBJ2-7,NA,NA,12
CASSLLAGGDTQYF,TGTGCCAGCAGCTTATTAGCGGGAGGGGATACGCAGTATTTT,TRBV9,TRBJ2-3,TRBD2,NA,14
CASILGQGGINQPQHF,TGTGCCAGCATACTCGGACAGGGAGGAATAAATCAGCCCCAGCATTTT,TRBV28,TRBJ1-5,TRBD1,few,16
CASVSADTQYF,TGTGCCAGCGTAAGCGCAGATACGCAGTATTTT,TRBV28,TRBJ2-3,NA,NA,11
CASSLERLAGSYEQYF,TGTGCCAGCAGCTTAGAACGACTAGCGGGCTCCTACGAGCAGTACTTC,TRBV11-2,TRBJ2-7,TRBD2,once,16
CASSLALGNTGELFF,TGTGCCAGCAGCTTAGCGCTGGGCAACACCGGGGAGCTGTTTTTT,TRBV7-9,TRBJ2-2,NA,NA,15
CASTVERGTDTQYF,TGTGCCAGCACCGTCGAGCGGGGCACAGATACGCAGTATTTT,TRBV5-5,TRBJ2-3,NA,NA,14
CASSTSGSSYEQYF,TGTGCCAGCAGTACTAGCGGGTCATCCTACGAGCAGTACTTC,TRBV6-5,TRBJ2-7,TRBD2,few,14
CASRVAGGFDTQYF,TGTGCCAGCAGGGTAGCGGGAGGATTTGATACGCAGTATTTT,TRBV28,TRBJ2-3,TRBD2,NA,14
CASRRGTATNEKLFF,TGTGCCAGCAGGCGGGGGACAGCAACTAATGAAAAACTGTTTTTT,TRBV5-4,TRBJ1-4,TRBD1,once,15
CASSEQAASYGYTF,TGTGCCAGCAGTGAACAGGCGGCGAGCTATGGCTACACCTTC,TRBV2,TRBJ1-2,NA,NA,14
CASSLGGGITQYF,TGTGCCAGCAGCTTGGGTGGGGGCATTACCCAGTACTTC,TRBV7-8,TRBJ2-5,NA,NA,13
CASSLNPGAHEQYF,TGTGCTAGCAGCTTAAATCCGGGGGCCCACGAGCAGTACTTC,TRBV7-7,TRBJ2-7,NA,NA,14
CASSLRTGTGGEQYF,TGCGCCAGCAGCCTCAGGACCGGGACAGGGGGAGAGCAGTACTTC,TRBV4-1,TRBJ2-7,TRBD1,few,15
CASSHPLRGNYGYTF,TGCGCCAGCAGCCACCCCCTGCGGGGAAACTATGGCTACACCTTC,TRBV4-1,TRBJ1-2,NA,NA,15
CASSLARDRGEAFF,TGCGCCAGCAGCTTGGCCCGGGACAGGGGGGAAGCTTTCTTT,TRBV5-1,TRBJ1-1,TRBD1,NA,14
CASSLTGSATNEKLFF,TGTGCCAGCAGTTTGACAGGGAGCGCAACTAATGAAAAACTGTTTTTT,TRBV28,TRBJ1-4,TRBD1,NA,16
CASSLGPGREETQYF,TGTGCCAGCAGCTTGGGCCCAGGGCGCGAGGAGACCCAGTACTTC,TRBV5-8,TRBJ2-5,NA,NA,15
CASSPTSGRNTGELFF,TGTGCCAGCAGTCCAACTAGCGGGAGGAACACCGGGGAGCTGTTTTTT,TRBV7-2,TRBJ2-2,TRBD2,NA,16
CASSTQGNEQFF,TGTGCCAGTAGTACCCAGGGGAATGAGCAGTTCTTC,TRBV19,TRBJ2-1,NA,NA,12
CAIRSSGNTIYF,TGTGCCATCAGGAGCTCTGGAAACACCATATATTTT,TRBV10-3,TRBJ1-3,NA,NA,12
CASNMVGWSYTEAFF,TGTGCCAGCAACATGGTGGGGTGGTCCTACACTGAAGCTTTCTTT,TRBV5-4,TRBJ1-1,NA,NA,15
CASSVRGAPGSNNEQFF,TGTGCCAGCAGTGTCCGGGGGGCGCCCGGATCAAACAATGAGCAGTTCTTC,TRBV2,TRBJ2-1,NA,NA,17
CASSSGTENTEAFF,TGCGCCAGCAGCTCGGGTACAGAGAACACTGAAGCTTTCTTT,TRBV5-1,TRBJ1-1,NA,NA,14
CAWSDPRVAGLLNEQFF,TGTGCCTGGAGTGACCCCCGAGTAGCGGGTCTACTCAATGAGCAGTTCTTC,TRBV30,TRBJ2-1,TRBD2,NA,17
CASSPGAVSLGKLFF,TGTGCCAGCAGCCCGGGTGCGGTGTCCCTAGGGAAACTGTTTTTT,TRBV9,TRBJ1-4,NA,NA,15
CASSLQSSGANVLTF,TGCGCCAGCAGCTTACAGAGCTCTGGGGCCAACGTCCTGACTTTC,TRBV4-1,TRBJ2-6,NA,NA,15
CASSLPGIRYEQYF,TGTGCCAGCAGTTTACCGGGGATAAGGTACGAGCAGTACTTC,TRBV28,TRBJ2-7,NA,NA,14
CASSLETTPYEQYF,TGTGCCAGCAGCTTGGAGACTACCCCCTACGAGCAGTACTTC,TRBV5-4,TRBJ2-7,NA,NA,14
CASCLWTSGSTGELFF,TGCGCCAGCTGCTTGTGGACTAGCGGGAGTACCGGGGAGCTGTTTTTT,TRBV5-1,TRBJ2-2,TRBD2,NA,16
CASRAGTSGNEQFF,TGTGCCAGCAGGGCCGGGACTAGCGGCAATGAGCAGTTCTTC,TRBV7-2,TRBJ2-1,TRBD2,NA,14
CASNRGGYNSNQPQHF,TGTGCCAGCAACCGAGGGGGTTATAATAGCAATCAGCCCCAGCATTTT,TRBV2,TRBJ1-5,NA,once,16
CASRLAGAVTGELFF,TGCGCCAGCAGGCTAGCGGGAGCGGTCACCGGGGAGCTGTTTTTT,TRBV4-1,TRBJ2-2,TRBD2,NA,15
CASSPPKPTNTEAFF,TGTGCCAGCTCACCACCAAAGCCGACGAACACTGAAGCTTTCTTT,TRBV18,TRBJ1-1,NA,NA,15